This T cell receptor (beta chain) was sequenced during a study of spatial heterogeneity in lung cancer. Findings of the study overall: Mutation counts in tumors were tracked by counts of expanded intratumoral alpha and beta TCRs.

From germline, CDR1 is MNHEY and CDR2 SMNVEV (reference sequence). The ends were cut back, 4 bases at V and 1 base at J, with 11 bases in the middle. This CDR3 comprises 14 residues. As to time point: sample taken at primary tumor resection. A total of around 72 untreated early-stage non-small cell lung cancer patients served as donors. This clonotype was recorded many times. The target antigen is unknown. Using its own MiXCR run on the 5' RACE reads, TCRdb lists one record per CDR3 protein. Of 7,500 or so distinct CDR3 sequences detected, more than 13% appear once; the ten largest clones hold roughly 10%.

This clonotype was obtained from a female donor with early-stage non-small cell lung cancer. Sample: lung tumor tissue, taken at surgery. The rearrangement links TRBV27 to TRBJ2-7; maybe TRBD1 (5 bases). The CDR3 loop reads CASSYRPGSYEQYF. As DNA, the CDR3 is TGTGCCAGCAGTTACCGCCCAGGGTCCTACGAGCAGTACTTC.